This T cell receptor beta chain is drawn from a study of T cells in Graves' hyperthyroidism and ophthalmopathy. Newly diagnosed hyperthyroidism, duration under 2 months, in patients aged 18 to 65. For the diagnoses, clinical symptoms, serum thyroxine and TRAb, thyroid ultrasound and orbital computed tomography were used. Trimming stripped 5 bases from V and 5 bases from J, with 7 bases between. This CDR3 has 11 residues. CDR1 and CDR2 from the germline V gene are SNHLY and FYNNEI. This clonotype was seen at least ten times. Authors of the study amplified TCR beta CDR3 regions from RNA transcripts. With the HTBI primer set, the TCR CDR3 went through a first round of RT-PCR. TCRdb re-analysed the multiplex PCR reads in MiXCR, keeping a single row per CDR3 protein. The sample comprises around 300,000 distinct CDR3 sequences, about an eighth of which are singletons, and roughly 7.7% rests with the top ten.

The material sequenced was blood. This clonotype was sampled from a woman between 40 and 50 years old with Graves' hyperthyroidism. The chain carries TRBV2 and TRBJ2-7; D gene uncertain. CDR3 sequence: CASSQNDEQYF. CDR3 sequence (DNA): TGTGCCAGCAGTCAGAACGACGAGCAGTACTTC.